This T cell receptor beta chain came from a study of shared clonotypes between healthy human individuals. The germline V gene encodes CDR1 MNHEY and CDR2 SVGAGI. The V end was cut by 5 bases, the J end by 3 bases, with 12 bases between. CDR3 length equals 14 residues. Profiled with immunoSEQ multiplex PCR; TCRdb holds only in-frame clones, not every one. The sample lists 950,000 to 1,100,000 clones, around four fifths occurring once. The sequenced sample consisted of memory CD4+ T cells sorted from blood. The sample's subset: CD45RA-negative fraction. The source is a man aged 18 to 29 in good health. The J gene is TRBJ2-3, the V gene TRBV6-5, with a weak D call TRBD1 (6 bases). DNA of the CDR3: TGTGCCAGCAGTCCAGGGGTTCTAACAGATACGCAGTATTTT. Protein sequence: CASSPGVLTDTQYF.